The 14 T cell receptor beta chains reported below all come from one sample, sequenced in a study of T-cell memory formation after mild COVID-19. TCRdb passed the 5' RACE reads through MiXCR, listing each CDR3 protein once. The sample lists a few hundred thousand distinct CDR3 sequences, 8% to 10% occurring once. Material: PBMCs or a T cell subset sorted from them (not recorded which). Source of these receptors: a man between 18 and 29 years old who had mild COVID-19 (a few samples of this study predate the infection). Cell type and time point are not known.

V and J are TRBV7-9 and TRBJ2-3, with a tentative D call TRBD1 (6 bases). Germline loops: CDR1 SEHNR, CDR2 FQNEAQ (reference sequence). The CDR3 contains 15 residues. Trimming pared 6 bases from V and 0 bases from J, leaving 13 bases between. The CDR3 nucleotides are TGTGCCAGCAGTCCCCAGGGGCCTAGCACAGATACGCAGTATTTT. Translation gives CASSPQGPSTDTQYF.

The rearrangement uses TRBV5-1 and TRBJ2-4; 7 nucleotides line up with TRBD1. Looked up from germline, CDR1 is SGHRS and CDR2 is YFSETQ. V lost 1 base, J lost 15 bases, and 22 bases stayed unmatched. The CDR3 is made up of 17 amino acids. The CDR3 DNA reads as TGCGCCAGCAGCTTGAATGCCCGACAGGGTGGCGGATTAACCTTGTACTTC. This encodes CASSLNARQGGGLTLYF.

This clonotype was detected only a few times. The gene calls are TRBV7-2 and TRBJ2-4; tentatively, D is TRBD2 (6 bases). Per germline, CDR1 SGHTA and CDR2 FQGNSA. The CDR3 totals 16 residues. Trimming removed 4 bases at V and 3 bases at J, with 16 bases between. DNA of the CDR3: TGTGCCAGCAGCTCGGCCGCGGGGCGGCTCAAAAACATTCAGTACTTC. It is translated as CASSSAAGRLKNIQYF.

The chain has TRBV7-8 and TRBJ1-1, with 8 bases aligning to TRBD1. Germline V gene sequence: CDR1 SGHVS, CDR2 FQNEAQ. The CDR3 covers 14 residues. Unmatched junction bases numbered 5, after V lost 4 bases and J lost 4 bases. The CDR3 here is CASSSLQGATEAFF. The CDR3 nucleotides are TGTGCCAGCAGCTCTCTCCAGGGGGCCACTGAAGCTTTCTTT.

This clonotype showed up just a few times. V usage is TRBV28 and J usage is TRBJ2-1; TRBD1 aligns across 8 bases. The CDR3 loop spans 13 amino acids. V trimming: 5 bases; J trimming: 10 bases; junction bases outside the gene matches: 7. Germline assignment: CDR1 MDHEN and CDR2 SYDVKM. CDR3 in DNA: TGTGCCAGCAGTGGACAGGGCCTTAGGGAGCAGTTCTTC. Encoded protein: CASSGQGLREQFF.

This clonotype occurred a few times. The gene calls are TRBV7-2 and TRBJ1-6; the D is unclear. The germline V gene has CDR1 SGHTA and CDR2 FQGNSA. This CDR3 spans 16 amino acids. Trimming shortened V by 4 bases and J by 7 bases, and 17 bases separated the two germline ends. The CDR3 DNA follows: TGTGCCAGCAGCTACCGGGTGACCGAGAGCAATTCACCCCTCCACTTT. The encoded protein is CASSYRVTESNSPLHF.

This clonotype showed up just a few times. J is TRBJ2-3 and V is TRBV4-3; D possibly corresponds to TRBD2 (6 bases). The CDR3 spans 15 residues. Germline-derived CDR1 and CDR2 are LGHNA and YSLEER. V gave up 0 bases and J gave up 4 bases, with 11 bases separating them. CDR3 sequence (DNA): TGCGCCAGCAGCCAAGATATACTAGCCTCAGATACGCAGTATTTT. It is translated as CASSQDILASDTQYF.

This clonotype was seen more than once but under ten times. The CDR3 DNA reads as TGTGCCAGCAGATGGACAGGGGGCCACGGGGAGCTGTTTTTT. Translation: CASRWTGGHGELFF. V gene TRBV6-2 or TRBV6-3 combines with J gene TRBJ2-2, with 11 bases lining up with TRBD1. In germline, CDR1 is MNHEY, CDR2 SVGEGT. Unmatched junction bases numbered 4, after V lost 6 bases and J lost 7 bases. The CDR3 is 14 residues long.

This sequence joins TRBV11-2 and TRBJ1-3; a weak D match, TRBD1 (5 bases). Germline V gene sequence: CDR1 SGHAT, CDR2 FQNNGV. Between the trimmed V and J ends, which lost 6 bases and 0 bases, there was a span of 12 bases. The CDR3 length is 15 residues. The CDR3, as DNA: TGTGCCAGCAGAGGGGCCCTCGGCTCTGGAAACACCATATATTTT. Translated, it gives CASRGALGSGNTIYF. Full variable domain (missing parts from reference TRBV11-2 and TRBJ1-3): EAGVAQSPRYKIIEKRQSVAFWCNPISGHATLYWYQQILGQGPKLLIQFQNNGVVDDSQLPKDRFSAERLKGVDSTLKIQPAKLEDSAVYLCASRGALGSGNTIYFGEGSWLTVV.

A few counts support this clonotype. The J gene is TRBJ1-4, the V gene TRBV29-1; TRBD1 aligns across 7 bases. The CDR3 runs 13 residues. V was pared by 5 bases and J by 4 bases, with 4 bases of the junction left unmatched. The germline gives CDR1 SQVTM, CDR2 ANQGSEA. Here the CDR3 reads CSVSQGNNEKLFF. The CDR3 DNA follows: TGCAGCGTTTCACAGGGGAATAATGAAAAACTGTTTTTT.

In its sample, this clonotype was seen a few times. This chain connects TRBV20-1 to TRBJ1-5; perhaps TRBD1 as D (5 bases). Germline-derived CDR1 and CDR2 are DFQATT and SNEGSKA (reference sequence). The CDR3 contains 14 residues. V gave up 7 bases and J gave up 1 base, with 14 bases separating them. This CDR3 is CSGLQGRSNQPQHF. The CDR3 DNA reads as TGCAGTGGCCTCCAGGGACGCAGCAATCAGCCCCAGCATTTT.

This clonotype was recorded many times. This sequence joins TRBV6-1 and TRBJ2-2; unclear D gene. V shed 1 base and J shed 5 bases, with 11 bases lying between them. CDR1 and CDR2 from the germline V gene are MNHNS and SASEGT. CDR3 length equals 15 residues. As DNA, the CDR3 is TGTGCCAGCAGTGAAGTCTTGGCGGAGACCGGGGAGCTGTTTTTT. This sequence encodes CASSEVLAETGELFF.

This clonotype was seen a handful of times. V usage is TRBV7-9 and J usage is TRBJ2-1; TRBD2 matches 13 bases. CDR1 and CDR2 (germline): SEHNR, FQNEAQ (reference sequence). V shed 1 base and J 8 bases; nucleotides not matched to a gene: 2. This CDR3 has 15 residues. CDR3 coding DNA: TGTGCCAGCAGCTTAGGGACTAGCGGGGGATATGAGCAGTTCTTC. This sequence encodes CASSLGTSGGYEQFF.

This clonotype was seen just once. The V gene is TRBV6-6, the J gene TRBJ1-6; unclear D gene. V was pared by 0 bases and J by 8 bases, with 11 bases between. CDR1 is MNHNY and CDR2 is SVGAGI in the germline V gene (reference sequence). The CDR3 runs to 15 residues. The CDR3 coding sequence is TGTGCCAGCAGTTACTCGAGAGGAATTGATTCACCCCTCCACTTT. This gives the protein CASSYSRGIDSPLHF.